One and the same sample provided the 13 T cell receptor beta chains below, sequenced in a study of blood T cells in healthy people across ages. A second PCR of about 7 to 11 cycles used a sample-barcoded 5' primer and a J-beta primer mix. TCRdb used MiXCR to reprocess the 5' RACE reads, holding one entry per CDR3 protein. The table lists around 1,100,000 distinct CDR3 sequences, under 40% of them singletons. Sample: blood. Source of these receptors: a man aged 18 to 30 in good health.

The chain joins TRBV18 to TRBJ1-1; 9 bases are a match to TRBD1. CDR1 and CDR2 (germline): KGHSH, LQKENI. After removal of 5 bases from V and 0 bases from J, the junction contained 19 bases not matched to a gene. The CDR3 length is 20 residues. Here the CDR3 reads CASSVRQGGGPRGLNTEAFF. The CDR3 DNA is TGTGCCAGCTCAGTCAGACAGGGGGGTGGGCCTCGGGGCCTGAACACTGAAGCTTTCTTT.

This clonotype appeared a few times. The chain has TRBV20-1 and TRBJ1-1, with D maybe TRBD1 (5 bases). This CDR3 spans 13 amino acids. Germline V gene lookup returns CDR1 DFQATT and CDR2 SNEGSKA (reference sequence). The V end lost 6 bases, the J end lost 4 bases, and 15 bases lay between the germline ends. CDR3 sequence reads: CSAPSGDPTEAFF. DNA for the CDR3: TGCAGTGCCCCCAGCGGGGACCCCACTGAAGCTTTCTTT.

This chain joins TRBV11-2 and TRBJ1-2; D is possibly TRBD1 (5 bases). The germline CDR1 and CDR2 sequences are SGHAT and FQNNGV. Trimming removed 4 bases from V and 0 bases from J, with 9 bases in between. This CDR3 comprises 14 residues. The CDR3 DNA sequence: TGTGCCAGCAGCTCCCAGACAGCTAACTATGGCTACACCTTC. It translates to CASSSQTANYGYTF.

DNA of the CDR3: TGTGCCAGCTCACCGCGGGACTCGGAGGATTCACCCCTCCACTTT. Translating it yields CASSPRDSEDSPLHF. The V and J genes are TRBV18 and TRBJ1-6; D may be TRBD1 (5 bases). The germline V gene encodes CDR1 KGHSH and CDR2 LQKENI. CDR3 size: 15 residues. V dropped 3 bases and J dropped 8 bases, with 14 bases sitting between them. Variable domain in full (rest from reference TRBV18 and TRBJ1-6): NAGVMQNPRHLVRRRGQEARLRCSPMKGHSHVYWYRQLPEEGLKFMVYLQKENIIDESGMPKERFSAEFPKEGPSILRIQQVVRGDSAAYFCASSPRDSEDSPLHFGNGTRLTVT.

In its sample, this clonotype was seen many times. The rearrangement joins TRBV12-3 or TRBV12-4 to TRBJ2-3; weak D call: TRBD2 (6 bases). V was cut by 0 bases and J by 0 bases, with 13 bases left in between. The CDR3 has 17 residues. The CDR3 bases are TGTGCCAGCAGTTTAGCGCTAATGGGGGGTAGCACAGATACGCAGTATTTT. It codes for CASSLALMGGSTDTQYF.

The V and J genes are TRBV5-1 and TRBJ2-1, with TRBD1 matching over 9 bases. V lost 4 bases and J lost 5; bases outside the gene matches: 13. Germline CDR1 and CDR2: SGHRS and YFSETQ. There are 17 residues in the CDR3. The CDR3 loop reads CASSRTGQGFRNNEQFF. The CDR3 DNA follows: TGCGCCAGCAGCAGAACGGGACAGGGTTTCCGTAACAATGAGCAGTTCTTC.

The V gene is TRBV15, the J gene TRBJ1-1; D not resolved. Germline V gene lookup returns CDR1 LNHNV and CDR2 YYDKDF (reference sequence). Trimming shortened V by 0 bases and J by 5 bases, and 10 bases separated the two germline ends. CDR3 size: 14 residues. The CDR3 sequence is CATSRDRSGTEAFF. DNA for the CDR3: TGTGCCACCAGCAGAGATCGTTCGGGGACTGAAGCTTTCTTT.

CDR3 in amino acids: CSARAGTTRDSPLHF. The CDR3 DNA sequence: TGCAGTGCTAGGGCCGGGACAACTCGAGATTCACCCCTCCACTTT. The rearrangement links TRBV20-1 to TRBJ1-6, with D possibly being TRBD1 (6 bases). Germline assignment: CDR1 DFQATT and CDR2 SNEGSKA (reference sequence). The V gene lost 3 bases and the J gene lost 8 bases, with 17 bases spanning the gap. CDR3 length: 15 amino acids.

In its sample, this clonotype was seen a few times. This chain connects TRBV29-1 to TRBJ2-2; D unclear. The length of the CDR3 is 13 residues. Trimming pared 5 bases from V and 1 base from J, leaving 8 bases between. Germline lookup yields CDR1 SQVTM and CDR2 ANQGSEA. In DNA form, the CDR3 reads TGCAGCGTTCAAGGACGGAACACCGGGGAGCTGTTTTTT. It is translated as CSVQGRNTGELFF.

This chain uses TRBV7-8 with TRBJ1-3; D is uncertain. The V end lost 5 bases, the J end lost 0 bases, and 11 bases lay between the germline ends. This CDR3 region has 15 residues. Per germline, CDR1 SGHVS and CDR2 FQNEAQ. The CDR3 nucleotides are TGTGCCAGCAGCCCCCTGGGCGCCTCTGGAAACACCATATATTTT. This gives the protein CASSPLGASGNTIYF.

This clonotype was picked up many times. The gene calls are TRBV27 and TRBJ2-1; D is unresolved. CDR1 and CDR2 (germline): MNHEY, SMNVEV (reference sequence). The CDR3 spans 14 residues. V lost 5 bases, J lost 8 bases, and 16 bases lay in between. This CDR3 reads CASSPGGSGDEQFF. CDR3 bases: TGTGCCAGCAGTCCAGGCGGATCGGGCGATGAGCAGTTCTTC.

Concerning this clonotype: One end of the junction fails to match germline, which may point to a read error. CDR3 DNA: TGCAGTGTCCAGCATGGCTTAATGGGGGAAAAACCGTTTTTT. It translates to CSVQHGLMGEKPFF. The chain employs TRBV20-1 and TRBJ1-4, with D perhaps matching TRBD1 (5 bases). This CDR3 has 14 amino acids. CDR1 is DFQATT and CDR2 is SNEGSKA in the germline V gene (reference sequence).

This chain uses TRBV10-3 with TRBJ1-5; D remains ambiguous. V was cut by 4 bases and J by 1 base, with 11 bases left in between. This CDR3 spans 15 amino acids. Germline V gene lookup returns CDR1 ENHRY and CDR2 SYGVKD. The CDR3 DNA reads as TGTGCCATCAGTGGGGTCGGTAGGAGCAATCAGCCCCAGCATTTT. Its translation: CAISGVGRSNQPQHF.